These 10 T cell receptor beta chains were sequenced from one sample in a study of blood T cell repertoires in COVID-19. This table comes from immunoSEQ multiplex PCR, and its TCRdb copy is limited to in-frame clones, with some not included. This table holds 35,000 to 45,000 clones, 75% to 90% found once. The sequenced sample consisted of peripheral blood. The receptors originated from a human donor in a cohort sampled during active COVID-19.

This chain joins TRBV7-3 and TRBJ2-2, with TRBD1 matching over 7 bases. V gave up 5 bases and J gave up 1 base; unmatched junction bases: 4. CDR3 length: 15 amino acids. The germline V gene encodes CDR1 SGHTA and CDR2 FQGTGA. The CDR3 reads CASSPRTGNTGELFF. The CDR3 region has the DNA TGTGCCAGCAGCCCCCGGACAGGGAACACCGGGGAGCTGTTTTTT. The whole variable domain, remainder taken from reference TRBV7-3 and TRBJ2-2, is GAGVSQTPSNKVTEKGKYVELRCDPISGHTALYWYRQSLGQGPEFLIYFQGTGAADDSGLPNDRFFAVRPEGSVSTLKIQRTERGDSAVYLCASSPRTGNTGELFFGEGSRLTVL.

V is TRBV2 and J is TRBJ1-1, with 7 bases identical to TRBD1. V was clipped by 9 bases and J by 1 base; unmatched bases: 2. This CDR3 has 12 amino acids. Looked up from germline, CDR1 is SNHLY and CDR2 is FYNNEI. CDR3 region: CAREGANTEAFF. DNA for the CDR3: TGTGCCAGGGAGGGGGCGAACACTGAAGCTTTCTTT.

This chain links TRBV19 with TRBJ1-3, with D hard to call. Trimming left V 6 bases short and J 7 bases short, with 10 bases between. Germline assignment: CDR1 LNHDA and CDR2 SQIVND (reference sequence). The CDR3 is made up of 12 amino acids. This chain's CDR3 is CASSQTSNTIYF. In DNA, the CDR3 is TGTGCCAGTAGCCAGACAAGTAACACCATATATTTT.

The chain recombines TRBV7-9 with TRBJ2-7; 13 bases line up with TRBD2. The CDR3 is 18 residues long. V shed 4 bases and J 5 bases; nucleotides not matched to a gene: 14. The germline CDR1 and CDR2 sequences are SEHNR and FQNEAQ (reference sequence). The CDR3 region has the DNA TGTGCCAGCAGCTCTCGGACTAGCGGGAGTACGAATTCGGACGAGCAGTACTTC. Translated, it gives CASSSRTSGSTNSDEQYF.

The J gene is TRBJ2-1, the V gene TRBV28; 9 positions agree with TRBD2. The CDR3 totals 19 residues. From germline, CDR1 is MDHEN and CDR2 SYDVKM. J was trimmed by 4 bases and V by 6 bases; bases with no gene match: 19. CDR3 in amino acids: CASSFRQDLLAGAYNEQFF. The CDR3 DNA reads as TGTGCCAGCAGCTTTCGACAGGACTTATTAGCGGGAGCTTACAATGAGCAGTTCTTC.

This chain joins TRBV7-3 and TRBJ2-1; 7 bases match TRBD2. J was trimmed by 9 bases and V by 5 bases; bases with no gene match: 10. Germline assignment: CDR1 SGHTA and CDR2 FQGTGA. The length of the CDR3 is 14 residues. The CDR3 bases are TGTGCCAGCAGCGCCGGGGCGGGGGTTGGTGAGCAGTTCTTC. Translation gives CASSAGAGVGEQFF.

CDR3 bases: TGTGCCAGCAGTGAAGGCGGGGGGAGGGAGACCCAGTACTTC. It yields the protein CASSEGGGRETQYF. This sequence joins TRBV6-1 and TRBJ2-5; TRBD2 agrees at 8 bases. The CDR3 covers 14 residues. Germline V gives CDR1 MNHNS, CDR2 SASEGT. V shed 1 base, J shed 5 bases, and the junction held 3 bases outside the gene matches.

V and J are TRBV4-3 and TRBJ1-2; D is undetermined. The V gene lost 1 base and the J gene lost 7 bases, with 19 bases spanning the gap. Germline lookup yields CDR1 LGHNA and CDR2 YSLEER. The CDR3 covers 16 residues. The CDR3 DNA reads as TGCGCCAGCAGCCAAGTCGATAAGCGGGGAACACCTGGCTACACCTTC. It specifies CASSQVDKRGTPGYTF.

The CDR3 spells CSASGRTVYREQYF. CDR3 bases: TGCAGTGCTAGTGGCAGGACAGTCTACCGCGAGCAGTACTTC. The V call is TRBV20-1, the J call TRBJ2-7; tentative D call: TRBD1 (6 bases). The CDR3 runs to 14 residues. The germline gives CDR1 DFQATT, CDR2 SNEGSKA (reference sequence). Trimming cost V 3 bases and J 6 bases, with 18 bases left between them.

J is TRBJ2-3 and V is TRBV3-1 (or the pseudogene TRBV3-2), with 13 nucleotides matching TRBD2. The CDR3 covers 17 residues. Losses at the gene ends were 5 bases for V and 2 bases for J; bases not matched to a gene: 7. The germline V gene encodes CDR1 LGHDT and CDR2 YNNKEL (reference sequence). The CDR3 DNA reads TGTGCCAGCAGCACCCGACTAGCGGGAGGTTTCACAGATACGCAGTATTTT. It encodes CASSTRLAGGFTDTQYF.